This T cell receptor (beta chain) appears in the sequencing data of a study of T cell responses to AZD1222 COVID-19 vaccine. This CDR3 has 11 residues. Germline assignment: CDR1 KGHDR and CDR2 SFDVKD. V gave up 4 bases and J gave up 6 bases, with 3 bases separating them. Generated by immunoSEQ multiplex PCR, the TCRdb table keeps only in-frame clones and is missing some. The sample lists under 140,000 clones; around 90% were seen once. The rearrangement links TRBV24-1 to TRBJ2-4; no reliable D call. Sequenced material: peripheral blood, taken on day 0 of AZD1222 vaccination. The sequence was collected from an adult in good health. The CDR3 DNA follows: TGTGCCACCAGTGACTTAAACATTCAGTACTTC. This translates into CATSDLNIQYF.